These 25 T cell receptor beta chains originate from one sample sequenced in a study of cytomegalovirus exposure and HLA in healthy donors. PCR involved 60 Vbeta and 13 Jbeta primers. Profiled with immunoSEQ multiplex PCR; TCRdb holds only in-frame clones, not every one. The sample records more than 100,000 clones, under 70% being singletons. Source material: PBMCs. These receptors all stem from a man between 18 and 29 years old in good health and CMV-seronegative.

This clone came up a few times. J is TRBJ1-5 and V is TRBV6-5; D unresolved. CDR1 is MNHEY, CDR2 SVGAGI, per germline. The CDR3 loop spans 15 amino acids. Trimming took off 2 bases at V and 5 bases at J, with 13 bases between the two ends. The CDR3 nucleotides are TGTGCCAGCAGTTACATGGCGGGTCCTGATCAGCCCCAGCATTTT. Its translation is CASSYMAGPDQPQHF.

A few counts support this clone. The rearrangement joins TRBV7-3 to TRBJ1-1; perhaps TRBD1 as D (6 bases). The CDR3 totals 13 residues. Trimming took 3 bases from V and 1 from J, leaving 6 bases between them. Germline V gene data show CDR1 as SGHTA and CDR2 as FQGTGA. CDR3 residues: CASSLGQNTEAFF. Written as DNA, the CDR3 is TGTGCCAGCAGCTTGGGACAGAACACTGAAGCTTTCTTT.

The CDR3 coding sequence is TGTGCCAGTAGTCGGGCCCGCGGGCCCCCGTCACCCCTCCACTTT. Its translation: CASSRARGPPSPLHF. This rearrangement joins TRBV19 to TRBJ1-6; D is unclear. This CDR3 contains 15 residues. Germline-derived CDR1 and CDR2 are LNHDA and SQIVND (reference sequence). Between the trimmed V and J ends, which lost 5 bases and 10 bases, there was a span of 18 bases.

This clone was observed a single time. V gene TRBV5-6 combines with J gene TRBJ2-2, with 11 bases that match TRBD1. Germline V gene sequence: CDR1 SGHDT, CDR2 YYEEEE. The ends lost 3 bases at V and 4 bases at J; junction bases unmatched: 2. The CDR3 is 15 amino acids. CDR3 sequence (DNA): TGTGCCAGCAGCTGGACAGGGGGCGTCACCGGGGAGCTGTTTTTT. Its protein product is CASSWTGGVTGELFF.

This clone was observed a few times. The genes are TRBV19 and TRBJ2-7, with D perhaps TRBD2 (5 bases). V was cut by 5 bases and J by 4 bases, with 12 bases left in between. Germline CDR1 and CDR2: LNHDA and SQIVND (reference sequence). There are 13 residues in the CDR3. The CDR3 here is CASSVDWEYEQYF. In DNA, the CDR3 is TGTGCCAGTAGTGTGGACTGGGAGTACGAGCAGTACTTC.

V usage is TRBV30 and J usage is TRBJ2-7; 10 bases are a match to TRBD2. Unmatched junction bases numbered 9, after V lost 7 bases and J lost 0 bases. Germline V lookup: CDR1 GTSNPN, CDR2 SVGIG (reference sequence). The CDR3 consists of 15 residues. The CDR3 protein is CALAGGPLSSYEQYF. CDR3 coding DNA: TGTGCCTTAGCGGGAGGCCCCTTAAGCTCCTACGAGCAGTACTTC.

The chain links TRBV27 to TRBJ1-1, with 9 bases fitting TRBD1. The CDR3 consists of 12 residues. The V gene end was trimmed by 6 bases and the J gene end by 11 bases; junction bases not matched to a gene: 7. Germline V gives CDR1 MNHEY, CDR2 SMNVEV (reference sequence). This CDR3 reads CASSTRDREAFF. The CDR3 DNA reads as TGTGCCAGCAGCACCCGGGACAGGGAGGCTTTCTTT.

The chain is built from TRBV6-1 and TRBJ2-1; TRBD1 aligns across 8 bases. V was pared by 5 bases and J by 8 bases, with 5 bases of the junction left unmatched. Per germline, CDR1 MNHNS and CDR2 SASEGT. This CDR3 has 13 residues. In DNA form, the CDR3 reads TGTGCCAGCAGTCGGACAGGGTTAGATGAGCAGTTCTTC. This translates into CASSRTGLDEQFF.

The gene calls are TRBV6-5 and TRBJ1-3, with D possibly matching TRBD1 (6 bases). The CDR3 runs to 14 residues. Germline V gene sequence: CDR1 MNHEY, CDR2 SVGAGI. Deletions cut 5 bases from V and 2 bases from J, with 10 bases between. CDR3 sequence reads: CASSIYRAGNTIYF. In DNA, the CDR3 is TGTGCCAGCAGTATCTACAGGGCTGGAAACACCATATATTTT.

This chain connects TRBV1 to TRBJ2-7; no DNA check was done on the table's D call, TRBD2. TRBV1 is noted as a pseudogene. The CDR3 length is 16 residues. CDR3 DNA sequence: TGCACCAGCAGCCCGACGAAGCGGGAGAAATTCTACGAGCAGTACTTC. Its translation: CTSSPTKREKFYEQYF.

The gene calls are TRBV11-2 and TRBJ2-6; the D gene is possibly TRBD1 (6 bases). Trimming pared 11 bases from V and 3 bases from J, leaving 17 bases between. Germline values: CDR1 SGHAT, CDR2 FQNNGV. The CDR3 has 15 amino acids. CDR3 sequence: CASRGLRGGANVLTF. The CDR3 bases are TGTGCCTCCCGCGGTCTCAGGGGTGGGGCCAACGTCCTGACTTTC. The full variable domain, completed using reference TRBV11-2 and TRBJ2-6, is EAGVAQSPRYKIIEKRQSVAFWCNPISGHATLYWYQQILGQGPKLLIQFQNNGVVDDSQLPKDRFSAERLKGVDSTLKIQPAKLEDSAVYLCASRGLRGGANVLTFGAGSRLTVL.

This sequence joins TRBV5-4 and TRBJ2-5; 7 bases agree with TRBD1. TRBJ2-7 explains the end of the DNA better; the J call may be wrong. The CDR3 length is 15 residues. CDR1 is SGHNT, CDR2 YYREEE, per germline (reference sequence). CDR3 in amino acids: CASSLARGGGYEQYF. The DNA of the CDR3 is TGTGCCAGCAGCTTGGCCCGAGGGGGCGGCTACGAGCAGTACTTC.

This clone was observed a single time. This sequence joins TRBV9 and TRBJ2-2, with 9 bases aligning to TRBD2. The germline V gene has CDR1 SGDLS and CDR2 YYNGEE. The ends lost 4 bases at V and 8 bases at J; junction bases unmatched: 3. The CDR3 runs 13 residues. The chain's CDR3 is CASSPTSGGELFF. The CDR3 nucleotides are TGTGCCAGCAGCCCTACTAGCGGGGGGGAGCTGTTTTTT.

The chain combines TRBV5-1 with TRBJ1-3; D not certain. In germline, CDR1 is SGHRS, CDR2 YFSETQ. The germline V and J ends were trimmed by 4 bases and 3 bases, with 11 bases remaining between them. CDR3 length: 14 amino acids. Written as DNA, the CDR3 is TGCGCCAGCAGCCGGAGCAGCGATGGAAACACCATATATTTT. Residues: CASSRSSDGNTIYF.

The chain links TRBV29-1 to TRBJ2-7, with D possibly matching TRBD2 (6 bases). The germline V gene has CDR1 SQVTM and CDR2 ANQGSEA. With 3 bases removed from V and 5 bases from J, the gap between germline ends came to 17 bases. The CDR3 spans 14 residues. The chain's CDR3 is CSVDGPAGGDEQYF. The CDR3 nucleotides read TGCAGCGTTGATGGCCCAGCGGGTGGCGACGAGCAGTACTTC.

V gene TRBV30 combines with J gene TRBJ1-2, with D unresolved. CDR1 and CDR2 from the germline V gene are GTSNPN and SVGIG (reference sequence). The CDR3 has 16 residues. With 4 bases removed from V and 0 bases from J, the gap between germline ends came to 18 bases. The CDR3 region is CAWNTGEGRTNYGYTF. The CDR3 nucleotides read TGTGCCTGGAACACTGGGGAGGGCAGAACTAACTATGGCTACACCTTC.

The table lists this clone with a few counts. The chain carries TRBV29-1 and TRBJ2-5, with 7 bases aligning to TRBD2. J was trimmed by 8 bases and V by 4 bases; bases with no gene match: 13. Germline CDR1 and CDR2: SQVTM and ANQGSEA. The CDR3 length is 14 residues. The CDR3 spells CSVGLRRGGETQYF. The CDR3 DNA follows: TGCAGCGTTGGTCTTCGGCGTGGGGGGGAAACCCAGTACTTC.

The gene calls are TRBV7-2 and TRBJ2-7; 8 bases line up with TRBD2. The V gene end was trimmed by 6 bases and the J gene end by 0 bases; junction bases not matched to a gene: 7. Germline-derived CDR1 and CDR2 are SGHTA and FQGNSA. The CDR3 extends over 15 amino acids. This CDR3 is CASRASGSSSYEQYF. In DNA form, the CDR3 reads TGTGCCAGCAGAGCTAGCGGGTCCAGCTCCTACGAGCAGTACTTC. Full variable domain (outside the CDR3, taken from reference TRBV7-2 and TRBJ2-7): GAGVSQSPSNKVTEKGKDVELRCDPISGHTALYWYRQSLGQGLEFLIYFQGNSAPDKSGLPSDRFSAERTGGSVSTLTIQRTQQEDSAVYLCASRASGSSSYEQYFGPGTRLTVT.

The CDR3: CASSIVPGGNTEAFF. Written as DNA, the CDR3 is TGTGCCAGTAGTATAGTCCCGGGGGGGAACACTGAAGCTTTCTTT. The chain employs TRBV19 and TRBJ1-1, with D maybe TRBD1 (5 bases). Germline V lookup: CDR1 LNHDA, CDR2 SQIVND (reference sequence). The length of the CDR3 is 15 residues. Trimming removed 1 base from V and 1 base from J, with 10 bases in between.

A remark on this clone: Other DNA sequences in the same sample also yield this CDR3. The V gene is TRBV27, the J gene TRBJ1-5, with TRBD1 matching over 10 bases. CDR3 length: 15 residues. With 6 bases clipped from V and 6 bases from J, the junction kept 8 bases outside the gene matches. CDR1 is MNHEY and CDR2 is SMNVEV in the germline V gene (reference sequence). The CDR3 loop reads CASSPTGQGSQPQHF. The CDR3 DNA is TGTGCCAGCAGCCCGACGGGACAGGGGAGTCAGCCCCAGCATTTT.

The chain carries TRBV6-6 and TRBJ1-6; possible D gene TRBD1, 6 bases. Germline V gene lookup returns CDR1 MNHNY and CDR2 SVGAGI (reference sequence). The CDR3 loop spans 15 amino acids. With 5 bases removed from V and 7 bases from J, the gap between germline ends came to 15 bases. The CDR3 region is CASSPTPGANSPLHF. DNA of the CDR3: TGTGCCAGCAGTCCCACGCCAGGGGCGAATTCACCCCTCCACTTT.

The gene calls are TRBV27 and TRBJ2-1, with TRBD2 identical over 9 bases. Germline CDR1 reads MNHEY; CDR2 reads SMNVEV (reference sequence). V lost 5 bases, J lost 4 bases, and 9 bases stayed unmatched. The CDR3 extends over 16 amino acids. The CDR3 DNA reads as TGTGCCAGCAGTAAGAGCCTAGCGGGACGATACAATGAGCAGTTCTTC. Its protein product is CASSKSLAGRYNEQFF.

The chain combines TRBV28 with TRBJ1-4; TRBD1 aligns across 9 bases. The germline V gene encodes CDR1 MDHEN and CDR2 SYDVKM. The CDR3 covers 15 residues. V gave up 5 bases and J gave up 8 bases; unmatched junction bases: 9. The DNA of the CDR3 is TGTGCCAGCAGTGCACAGGGGGCGTCTCACGAAAAACTGTTTTTT. Protein product: CASSAQGASHEKLFF.

The rearrangement uses TRBV5-4 and TRBJ2-7, with TRBD2 matching over 7 bases. Germline V lookup: CDR1 SGHNT, CDR2 YYREEE (reference sequence). The CDR3 runs 12 residues. V trimming: 7 bases; J trimming: 3 bases; junction bases outside the gene matches: 4. The CDR3 coding sequence is TGTGCCAGCGGAGCGGGGAACTACGAGCAGTACTTC. Translating it yields CASGAGNYEQYF.

V is TRBV4-2 and J is TRBJ2-1, with 10 bases matching TRBD2. Germline CDR1 LGHNA, CDR2 YNFKEQ. Trimming removed 0 bases from V and 7 bases from J; junction bases left unmatched: 6. This CDR3 has 16 amino acids. The CDR3 DNA follows: TGTGCCAGCAGCCAAGATCATTCACTAGCGGGGAATGAGCAGTTCTTC. It is translated as CASSQDHSLAGNEQFF.